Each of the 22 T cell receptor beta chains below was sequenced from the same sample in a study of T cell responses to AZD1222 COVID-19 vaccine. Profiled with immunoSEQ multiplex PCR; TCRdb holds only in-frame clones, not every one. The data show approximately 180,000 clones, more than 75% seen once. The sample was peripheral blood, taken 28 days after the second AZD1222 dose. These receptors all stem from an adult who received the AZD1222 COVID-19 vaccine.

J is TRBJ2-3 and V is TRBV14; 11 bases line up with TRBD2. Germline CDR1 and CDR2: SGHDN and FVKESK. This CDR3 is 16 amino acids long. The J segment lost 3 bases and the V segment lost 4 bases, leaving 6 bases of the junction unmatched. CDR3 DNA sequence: TGTGCCAGCAGCCGTAGCGGGAGGGCCGGGACAGATACGCAGTATTTT. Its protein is CASSRSGRAGTDTQYF.

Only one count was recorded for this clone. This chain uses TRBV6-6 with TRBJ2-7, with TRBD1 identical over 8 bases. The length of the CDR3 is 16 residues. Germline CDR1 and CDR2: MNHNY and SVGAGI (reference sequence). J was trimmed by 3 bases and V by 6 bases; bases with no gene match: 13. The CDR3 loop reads CASSPRGRGKNYEQYF. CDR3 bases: TGTGCCAGCAGCCCCAGGGGGCGGGGAAAGAACTACGAGCAGTACTTC.

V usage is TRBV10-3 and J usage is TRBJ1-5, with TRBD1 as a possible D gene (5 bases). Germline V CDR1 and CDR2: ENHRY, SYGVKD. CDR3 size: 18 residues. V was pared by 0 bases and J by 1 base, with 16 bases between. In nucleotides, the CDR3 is TGTGCCATCAGTGAGTCGAGTAGGGGAGGAGGGAGCAATCAGCCCCAGCATTTT. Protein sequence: CAISESSRGGGSNQPQHF.

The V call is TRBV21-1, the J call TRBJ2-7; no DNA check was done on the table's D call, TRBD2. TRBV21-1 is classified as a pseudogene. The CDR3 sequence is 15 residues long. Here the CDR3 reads CASRTLGAGSYEQYF. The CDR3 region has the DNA TGTGCCAGCCGCACCCTAGGAGCGGGCTCCTACGAGCAGTACTTC.

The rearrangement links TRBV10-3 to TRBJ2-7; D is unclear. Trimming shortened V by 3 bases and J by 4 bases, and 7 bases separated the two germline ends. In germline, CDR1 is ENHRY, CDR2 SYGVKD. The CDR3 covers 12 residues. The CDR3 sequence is CAISESIYEQYF. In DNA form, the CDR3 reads TGTGCCATCAGTGAATCCATATACGAGCAGTACTTC.

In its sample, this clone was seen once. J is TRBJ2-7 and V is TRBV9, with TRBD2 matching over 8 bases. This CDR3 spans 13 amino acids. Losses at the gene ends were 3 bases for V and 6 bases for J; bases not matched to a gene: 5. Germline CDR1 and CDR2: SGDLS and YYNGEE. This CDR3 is CASSDPSGLEQYF. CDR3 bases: TGTGCCAGCAGCGACCCTAGCGGGCTCGAGCAGTACTTC.

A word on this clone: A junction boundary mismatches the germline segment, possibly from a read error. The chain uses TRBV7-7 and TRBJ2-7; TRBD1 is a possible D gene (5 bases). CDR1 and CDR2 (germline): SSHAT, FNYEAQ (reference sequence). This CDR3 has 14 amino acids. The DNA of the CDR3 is TGTGCTAGCAGCTTGATCGACAGAACCTACGAGCAGTACTTC. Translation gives CASSLIDRTYEQYF.

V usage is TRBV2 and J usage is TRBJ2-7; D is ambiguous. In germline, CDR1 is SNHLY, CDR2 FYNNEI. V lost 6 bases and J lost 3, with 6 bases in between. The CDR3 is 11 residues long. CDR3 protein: CASRTSYEQYF. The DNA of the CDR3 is TGTGCCAGCAGGACCAGCTACGAGCAGTACTTC.

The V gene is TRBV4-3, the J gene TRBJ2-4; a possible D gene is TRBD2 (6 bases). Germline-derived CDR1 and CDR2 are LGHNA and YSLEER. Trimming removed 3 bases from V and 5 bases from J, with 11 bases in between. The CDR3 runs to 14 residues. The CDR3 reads CASSQDYGENIQYF. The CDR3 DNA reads TGCGCCAGCAGCCAGGACTATGGGGAAAACATTCAGTACTTC.

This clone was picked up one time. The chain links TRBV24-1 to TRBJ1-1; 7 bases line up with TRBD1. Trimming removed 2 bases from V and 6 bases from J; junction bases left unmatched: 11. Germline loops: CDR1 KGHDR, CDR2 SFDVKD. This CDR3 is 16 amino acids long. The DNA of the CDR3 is TGTGCCACCAGTGATTCGCGAGGGGGCTTTGGGGCTGAAGCTTTCTTT. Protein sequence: CATSDSRGGFGAEAFF.

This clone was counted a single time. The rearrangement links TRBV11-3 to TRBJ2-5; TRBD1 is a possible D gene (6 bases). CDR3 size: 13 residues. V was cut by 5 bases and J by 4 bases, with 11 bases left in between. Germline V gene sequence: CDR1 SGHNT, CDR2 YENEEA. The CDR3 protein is CASSPTGTETQYF. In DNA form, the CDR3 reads TGTGCCAGCAGCCCAACAGGGACAGAGACCCAGTACTTC.

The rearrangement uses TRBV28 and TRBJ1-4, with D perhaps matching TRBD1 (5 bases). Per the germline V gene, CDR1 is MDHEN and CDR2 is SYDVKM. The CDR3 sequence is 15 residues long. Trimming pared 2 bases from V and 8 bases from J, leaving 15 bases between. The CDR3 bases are TGTGCCAGCAGTTTAGCGGGGGGGGGAAGAGAAAAACTGTTTTTT. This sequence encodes CASSLAGGGREKLFF.

The CDR3 coding sequence is TGCGCCAGCAGCCAAGTCTTAGCGGGGCAGAGCTCTGGAAACACCATATATTTT. This translates into CASSQVLAGQSSGNTIYF. The chain uses TRBV4-3 and TRBJ1-3; possible D gene TRBD1, 5 bases. CDR1 and CDR2 from the germline V gene are LGHNA and YSLEER. This CDR3 is built from 18 residues. V dropped 1 base and J dropped 0 bases, with 16 bases sitting between them.

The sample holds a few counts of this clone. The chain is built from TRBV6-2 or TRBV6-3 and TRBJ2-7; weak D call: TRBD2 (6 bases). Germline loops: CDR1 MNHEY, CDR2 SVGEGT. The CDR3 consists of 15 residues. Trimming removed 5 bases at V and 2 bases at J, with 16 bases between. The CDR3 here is CASSRTAGGAYEQYF. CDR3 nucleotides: TGTGCCAGCAGTCGCACAGCGGGCGGCGCCTACGAGCAGTACTTC.

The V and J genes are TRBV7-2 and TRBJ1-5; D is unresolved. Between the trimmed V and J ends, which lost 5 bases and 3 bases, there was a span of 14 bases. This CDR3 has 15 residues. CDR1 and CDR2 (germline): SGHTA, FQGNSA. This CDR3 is CASSAGGRNNQPQHF. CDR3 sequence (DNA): TGTGCCAGCAGCGCCGGCGGCAGGAACAATCAGCCCCAGCATTTT.

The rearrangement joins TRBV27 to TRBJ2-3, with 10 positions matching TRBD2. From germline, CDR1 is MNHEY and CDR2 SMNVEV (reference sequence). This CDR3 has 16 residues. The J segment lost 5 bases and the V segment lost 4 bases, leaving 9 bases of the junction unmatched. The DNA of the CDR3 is TGTGCCAGCAGTTCAGGGACTAGCGCGGGCTTAGATACGCAGTATTTT. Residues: CASSSGTSAGLDTQYF.

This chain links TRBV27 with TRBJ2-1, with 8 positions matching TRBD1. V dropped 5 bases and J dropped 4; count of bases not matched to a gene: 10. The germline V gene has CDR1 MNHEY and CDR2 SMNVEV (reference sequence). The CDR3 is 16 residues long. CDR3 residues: CASSPTDREWYNEQFF. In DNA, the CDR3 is TGTGCCAGCAGTCCTACGGACAGGGAGTGGTACAATGAGCAGTTCTTC.

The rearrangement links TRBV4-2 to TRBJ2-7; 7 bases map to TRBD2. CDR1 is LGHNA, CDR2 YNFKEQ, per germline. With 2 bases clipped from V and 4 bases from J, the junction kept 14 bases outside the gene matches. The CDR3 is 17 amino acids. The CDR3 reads CASSQSSISGTVYEQYF. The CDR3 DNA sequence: TGTGCCAGCAGCCAATCGTCGATCAGCGGGACCGTTTACGAGCAGTACTTC.

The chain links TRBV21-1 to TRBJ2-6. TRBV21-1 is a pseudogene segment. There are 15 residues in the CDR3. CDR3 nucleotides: TGTGCCAGCAGCAACCTAGGGTCTGGGGCCAACGTCCTGACTTTC. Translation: CASSNLGSGANVLTF.

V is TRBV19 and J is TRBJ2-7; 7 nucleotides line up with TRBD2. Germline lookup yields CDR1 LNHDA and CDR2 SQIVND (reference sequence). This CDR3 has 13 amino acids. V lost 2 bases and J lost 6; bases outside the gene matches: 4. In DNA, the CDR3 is TGTGCCAGTAGTATACGGGGGAGGGGCGAGCAGTACTTC. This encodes CASSIRGRGEQYF.

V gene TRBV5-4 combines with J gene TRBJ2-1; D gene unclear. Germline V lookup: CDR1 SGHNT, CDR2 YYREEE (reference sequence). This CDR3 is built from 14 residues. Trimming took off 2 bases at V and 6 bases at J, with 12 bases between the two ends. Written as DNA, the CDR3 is TGTGCCAGCAGCTTCCCGGGTACCCTCAATGAGCAGTTCTTC. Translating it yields CASSFPGTLNEQFF.

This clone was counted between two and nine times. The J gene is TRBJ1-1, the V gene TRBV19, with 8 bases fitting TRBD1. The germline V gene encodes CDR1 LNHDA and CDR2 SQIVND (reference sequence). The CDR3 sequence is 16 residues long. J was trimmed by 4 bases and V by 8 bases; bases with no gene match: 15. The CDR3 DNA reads TGTGCCAGTGCGGGACAGGCAAAACGTGTTGCCACTGAAGCTTTCTTT. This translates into CASAGQAKRVATEAFF.